This T cell receptor (beta chain) was sequenced during a study of shared clonotypes between healthy human individuals. Positive CCR7 selection of CD45RO-negative cells yielded the naive CD8 cells, and terminally differentiated effector memory CD45RA+ cells were excluded. Donors comprised only Caucasian adults living in Nashville, Tennessee. The CDR3 is made up of 15 amino acids. V was clipped by 10 bases and J by 5 bases, with 20 bases between them. Germline CDR1 and CDR2: MDHEN and SYDVKM. This clone appeared once. The antigen remains undetermined. The study, taken as a whole, reports: As a rule, naive subsets had a larger estimated richness than memory subsets.

The table came from immunoSEQ multiplex PCR; TCRdb's copy has only in-frame clones and leaves some out. The sample includes hundreds of thousands of clones, roughly 96% of them seen just once. The chain couples TRBV28 to TRBJ2-2; D is unclear. The TCR sequence derives from a man aged 30 to 39 in good health. The specimen was naive CD8+ T cells sorted from blood. This CDR3 is CATWSVHSVTGELFF. The DNA for the CDR3 is TGTGCCACCTGGTCTGTGCATTCTGTAACCGGGGAGCTGTTTTTT.